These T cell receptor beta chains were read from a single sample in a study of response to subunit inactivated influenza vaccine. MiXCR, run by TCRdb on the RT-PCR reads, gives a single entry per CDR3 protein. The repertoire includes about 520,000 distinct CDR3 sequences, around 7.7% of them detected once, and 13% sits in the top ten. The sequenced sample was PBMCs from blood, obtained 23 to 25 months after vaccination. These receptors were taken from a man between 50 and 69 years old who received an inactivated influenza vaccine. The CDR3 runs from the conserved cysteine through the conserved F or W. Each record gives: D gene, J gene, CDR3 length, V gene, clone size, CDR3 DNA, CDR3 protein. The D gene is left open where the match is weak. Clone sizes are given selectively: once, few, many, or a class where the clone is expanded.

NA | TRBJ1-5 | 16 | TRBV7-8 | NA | TGTGCCAGCAGCTCCTGGCGGGCGGGGAGCAATCAGCCCCAGCATTTT | CASSSWRAGSNQPQHF
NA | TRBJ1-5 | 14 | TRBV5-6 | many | TGTGCCAGCAGCTTGACAGGGATCAATCAGCCCCAGCATTTT | CASSLTGINQPQHF
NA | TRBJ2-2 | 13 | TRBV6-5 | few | TGTGCCAGCAGTTACTCGATCCCCGGGGAGCTGTTTTTT | CASSYSIPGELFF
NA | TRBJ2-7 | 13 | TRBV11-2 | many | TGTGCCAGCAGCTTAGGGACTTTATACGAGCAGTACTTC | CASSLGTLYEQYF
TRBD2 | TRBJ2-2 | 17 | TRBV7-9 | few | TGTGCCAGCAGGCCTGGACTAGCGGGGGACTACACCGGGGAGCTGTTTTTT | CASRPGLAGDYTGELFF
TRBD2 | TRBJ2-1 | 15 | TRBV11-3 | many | TGTGCCAGCAGCTTAGAACTAGCGTCCTGCAATGAGCAGTTCTTC | CASSLELASCNEQFF
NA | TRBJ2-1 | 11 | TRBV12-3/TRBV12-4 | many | TGTGCCAGCAGTCGACTTGGCGAGCAGTTCTTC | CASSRLGEQFF
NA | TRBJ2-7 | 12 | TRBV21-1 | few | TGTGCCAGCATAGGGGGGGACTACGAGCAGTACTTC | CASIGGDYEQYF
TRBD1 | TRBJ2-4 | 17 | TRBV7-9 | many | TGTGCCAGCAGCCGAGGACAGGCAAGCTCGGGCAAAAACATTCAGTACTTC | CASSRGQASSGKNIQYF
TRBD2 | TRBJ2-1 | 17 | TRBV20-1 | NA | TGCAGTGCTAGAGATCTCAGTAGCGGGGGAGGTTACGGTGAGCAGTTCTTC | CSARDLSSGGGYGEQFF
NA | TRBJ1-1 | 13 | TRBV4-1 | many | TGCGCCAGCAGCCAACTAGACCCCCCTGAAGCTTTCTTT | CASSQLDPPEAFF
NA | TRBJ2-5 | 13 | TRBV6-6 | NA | TGTGCCACTGGACGGGGCGTCCAAGAGACCCAGTACTTC | CATGRGVQETQYF
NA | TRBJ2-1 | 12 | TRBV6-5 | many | TGTGCCAGCAGGAACATCTGGGATGAGCAGTTCTTC | CASRNIWDEQFF
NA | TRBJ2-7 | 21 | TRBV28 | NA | TGTGCCAGCAGTTTTCACTGGACAGGCTGGTGGCTAGCGGATGTGAGGTACGAGCAGTACTTC | CASSFHWTGWWLADVRYEQYF
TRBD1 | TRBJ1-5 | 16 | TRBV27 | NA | TGTGCCAGCAGTTCAACCGGGACAGGGAGAAATCAGCCCCAGCATTTT | CASSSTGTGRNQPQHF